The present T cell receptor (beta chain) was sequenced within a study of vaccination and CD4 T cells after COVID-19 (dated by TCRdb to between 2021 and 2024). In the study overall: SARS-CoV-2 positivity had been established in the convalescent patients by nasal swab PCR, and mild disease was recorded in about 9 of these patients and severe disease in one. Post-vaccine blood samples were taken a median of around 77 days after the second vaccine dose, with a range of about 13 to 241 days. Control cultures received a CEFX viral epitope pool as the positive control, an HIV-1 Nef peptide pool as the negative control, or no peptide. Each participant got two doses of either the Pfizer-BioNTech BNT162b2 vaccine (n=8) or the Moderna mRNA-1273 vaccine (n=2). For stimulating the cultures, overlapping spike peptide pools were used, derived from SARS-CoV-2 as well as from the common cold coronaviruses HCoV-NL63, HCoV-OC43 and HCoV-229E. Post-COVID blood samples from convalescent patients were collected a median of roughly 100 days after diagnosis, with a range of 35 to 161 days. Six males and four females were included in the convalescent cohort, with two Hispanic individuals, seven Caucasians, two Asians and one multiracial person represented. In around nine COVID-19 convalescent patients and a handful of infection-naive healthy vaccine recipients, the spike-specific CD4+ TCR repertoire before mRNA vaccination was compared with the repertoire after mRNA vaccination.

Broad study findings and their caveats: Relatively few convalescent patients were included in the study, and early timepoints after natural infection were not analyzed. In convalescent patients, a median 86.3% of post-vaccine SARS-CoV-2-reactive clones were detected only after vaccination, and vaccine-specific priming was suggested by this finding. Of the vaccine-specific clones found in convalescent patients, nearly all (304 of 307) were mono-reactive for SARS-CoV-2 spike instead of being cross-reactive with common cold coronaviruses. Although the median number of SARS-CoV-2-reactive clonotypes went up from some 23 after infection to 35 to 40 after vaccination, the increase was not significant.

CDR1 is given as SGHAT and CDR2 as FQNNGV, both from the germline V gene. The germline ends are 13 bases apart after V is trimmed by 2 bases and J by 0 bases. The CDR3 goes from the cysteine to the phenylalanine over 16 residues. Left in the record is the CDR3 DNA by itself, 48 bases read in frame from the first base. This clonotype was counted a few times. It has no known antigen specificity. Base qualities are not provided; no much larger clone lies one nucleotide away. The library was generated by PCR. At the Johns Hopkins FTIC core, DNA from the cultured CD4+ T cells underwent TCR sequencing with the Oncomine TCR Beta short-read assay. The QIAamp micro DNA kit was used to extract genomic DNA from the cultured CD4+ T cells. The Oncomine TCR Beta libraries from cultured CD4+ T cells were pooled using unique dual indexes and then sequenced on an Illumina iSeq 100. Regarding the original processing steps: Non-productive sequences were removed, and CDR3s that did not start with C, did not end with F or W, or were shorter than 7 amino acids were discarded. Antigen-specific clonotypes were identified using the MANAFEST web application through comparison of peptide-stimulated wells with reference and other culture wells. To be called positive, a clone needed an FDR below 0.05, an odds ratio above 5, and a productive frequency above 0.1% in at least two of three replicate wells. A clonotype was classed as cross-reactive if the clonotype showed significant expansion both in SARS-CoV-2 spike wells and in at least one common cold coronavirus spike condition. Levenshtein distances (stringdist) and unrooted phylogenetic trees (ape) in R version 3.6.1 were used to assess CDR3 homology. In TCRdb, the public reads were trimmed at Q25 with fastp and aligned with MiXCR, with productive beta chains retained. Each CDR3 protein appears once, grouped with its most common genes and DNA. The V and J calls were determined by TCRdb, not by the authors. This sample gives 10,000 or so distinct CDR3 sequences in total; 50% of them show up just once. The ten largest clones add up to 25% to 40% of the sample.

Taken with the paper, the label for treatment or condition translates to: roughly ten-day PBMC culture with coronavirus spike peptide pools or control peptides (ViraFEST assay). To expand antigen-specific T cells with peptide pools and then pick out the expanded clonotypes through TCR sequencing, the study relied on the ViraFEST assay. The convalescent patients' positive SARS-CoV-2 PCR tests were from March to December 2020, which was before the Alpha, Beta and Delta variants emerged in the United States. Fewer than 2.5 million PBMCs per well were cultured in IMDM with roughly 5% human AB serum and 7.5 to 10 IU/ml IL-2, plus 10 ug/ml peptide pools. Half of the culture medium was replaced with fresh IL-2-containing medium on days 3 and 7. Once the cells had been in culture for less than 12 days, the EasySep CD4+ T cell isolation kit was used to isolate CD4+ T cells by negative selection. Ficoll-Paque Plus gradient centrifugation was used to isolate PBMCs from whole blood, and the isolated PBMCs were then either used fresh or cryopreserved at -140C. Triplicate wells were generally used for each culture condition.

The sequenced sample consisted of CD4+ T cells from blood, cultured in vitro. This clonotype was obtained from a human donor who had recovered from COVID-19. Rearrangement joined TRBV11-2 to TRBJ1-1, with the D gene not confidently named. The CDR3 region reads CASSLSASGLNTEAFF. The DNA is TGTGCCAGCAGCTTATCGGCCTCAGGACTGAACACTGAAGCTTTCTTT. With the portions outside the CDR3 filled from the reference TRBV11-2 and TRBJ1-1 genes, the complete variable region becomes EAGVAQSPRYKIIEKRQSVAFWCNPISGHATLYWYQQILGQGPKLLIQFQNNGVVDDSQLPKDRFSAERLKGVDSTLKIQPAKLEDSAVYLCASSLSASGLNTEAFFGQGTRLTVV.